Shown below are 29 T cell receptor beta chains from a single sample sequenced in a study of regulatory T cells in long-lasting Graves disease (dated by TCRdb to about 2021). What this sample's time point label stands for: newly diagnosed GD, antithyroid drugs for less than 3 months. For both TCR sequencing and RNA sequencing, RNA was extracted from PBMCs using TRIzol. Library preparation used multiplex PCR. Instrument used: Illumina HiSeq 4000. iRepertoire HTBI primers and Arm-PCR amplification of CDR3 regions were used to construct TCR beta libraries. TCRdb handled the public reads itself, with Q25 trimming in fastp and clone calling in MiXCR, and kept productive beta chains. Under each unique CDR3 protein, matching rows form one entry showing the most common genes and DNA. The sample includes 550,000 to 700,000 distinct CDR3 sequences, with 15% to 20% observed a single time. The leading ten clones occupy about 11% of the sample.

Another study also made use of these data, one on T cells in Graves' hyperthyroidism and ophthalmopathy.

Sequences were derived from peripheral blood mononuclear cells (PBMCs), sampled at new diagnosis, from a patient treated with antithyroid drugs. The receptors derive from a young man with Graves disease. Donor details come from another sample of the same person, matched by shared clones.

This clonotype was seen ten or more times. The CDR3: CASSPQNRGYEQYF. CDR3 nucleotides: TGTGCCAGCAGTCCCCAAAACAGGGGCTACGAGCAGTACTTC. The rearrangement uses TRBV6-1 and TRBJ2-7; 7 bases match TRBD1. The germline gives CDR1 MNHNS, CDR2 SASEGT. The junction had 7 bases not matched to a gene; V was cut back by 5 bases and J by 3 bases. CDR3 size: 14 residues.

There are many counts of this clonotype. The rearrangement uses TRBV7-3 and TRBJ2-3, with D perhaps being TRBD1 or TRBD2 (5 bases each). This CDR3 region has 16 residues. V was shortened by 5 bases and J by 8 bases, with 23 bases between the two germline ends. Germline values: CDR1 SGHTA, CDR2 FQGTGA. The CDR3 reads CASSPGLRDRFGTQYF. The DNA for the CDR3 is TGTGCCAGCAGCCCAGGTCTCAGGGACCGCTTCGGTACGCAGTATTTT. Filled out from reference TRBV7-3 and TRBJ2-3, the complete variable domain reads GAGVSQTPSNKVTEKGKYVELRCDPISGHTALYWYRQSLGQGPEFLIYFQGTGAADDSGLPNDRFFAVRPEGSVSTLKIQRTERGDSAVYLCASSPGLRDRFGTQYFGPGTRLTVL.

Many counts were recorded for this clonotype. The J gene is TRBJ2-1, the V gene TRBV2; D possibly corresponds to TRBD1 (5 bases). The CDR3 has 14 amino acids. V lost 8 bases to trimming and J lost 0 bases, with 11 bases between them. Germline CDR1 and CDR2: SNHLY and FYNNEI. CDR3 protein: CASSSTVSYNEQFF. As DNA, the CDR3 is TGTGCCAGCTCATCGACAGTCTCCTACAATGAGCAGTTCTTC.

The sample holds a few counts of this clonotype. The V gene is TRBV7-9, the J gene TRBJ2-5; D remains ambiguous. Trimming stripped 5 bases from V and 5 bases from J, with 18 bases between. The CDR3 contains 15 residues. Germline V gives CDR1 SEHNR, CDR2 FQNEAQ (reference sequence). CDR3 sequence (DNA): TGTGCCAGCAGCCCGTCGCTCGATCCCGGGGAGACCCAGTACTTC. Residues: CASSPSLDPGETQYF.

This clonotype appeared a few times. The chain couples TRBV4-1 to TRBJ2-2, with TRBD2 matching 10 bases. The ends lost 4 bases at V and 0 bases at J; junction bases unmatched: 5. The germline V gene encodes CDR1 MGHRA and CDR2 YSYEKL. The CDR3 is 17 residues long. CDR3 sequence: CASSPSTSGSNTGELFF. The CDR3 nucleotides read TGCGCCAGCAGCCCCTCGACTAGCGGGTCGAACACCGGGGAGCTGTTTTTT.

The V gene is TRBV6-2 or TRBV6-3, the J gene TRBJ2-7; 11 nucleotides match TRBD2. Germline loops: CDR1 MNHEY, CDR2 SVGEGT. The CDR3 has 15 residues. V shed 5 bases and J 3 bases; nucleotides not matched to a gene: 6. For the CDR3, the DNA is TGTGCCAGCAGTGTGGGGACTAGCGGACTCTACGAGCAGTACTTC. It codes for CASSVGTSGLYEQYF.

The chain combines TRBV7-2 with TRBJ2-1, with a weak D call TRBD1 (5 bases). CDR1 is SGHTA and CDR2 is FQGNSA in the germline V gene. The CDR3 is made up of 14 amino acids. Between the trimmed V and J ends, which lost 8 bases and 7 bases, there was a span of 18 bases. CDR3 sequence reads: CASFRGRASNEQFF. Written as DNA, the CDR3 is TGTGCCAGCTTTCGTGGCAGGGCTTCGAATGAGCAGTTCTTC.

This clonotype was detected a few times. The genes are TRBV4-1 and TRBJ2-7; TRBD2 matches 8 bases. V was pared by 0 bases and J by 0 bases, with 4 bases of the junction left unmatched. Per germline, CDR1 MGHRA and CDR2 YSYEKL. The CDR3 is 16 residues long. This CDR3 is CASSQEVAGYSYEQYF. The CDR3 region has the DNA TGCGCCAGCAGCCAAGAGGTAGCGGGGTACTCCTACGAGCAGTACTTC.

The chain has TRBV5-4 and TRBJ1-3; D call uncertain. This CDR3 is 13 amino acids long. Germline loops: CDR1 SGHNT, CDR2 YYREEE (reference sequence). V lost 7 bases, J lost 8 bases, and 16 bases lay in between. CDR3 residues: CASAPRGKDTIYF. CDR3 bases: TGTGCCAGCGCTCCCCGGGGAAAAGACACCATATATTTT.

The gene calls are TRBV7-9 and TRBJ1-1; TRBD1 matches at 7 bases. Trimming at V came to 5 bases and at J to 2 bases, leaving 8 bases not matched to a gene. The V gene's germline CDR1 is SEHNR and CDR2 FQNEAQ (reference sequence). The CDR3 runs 15 residues. The CDR3 loop reads CASSIHRGQNTEAFF. The DNA for the CDR3 is TGTGCCAGCAGCATACATAGGGGGCAAAACACTGAAGCTTTCTTT.

This rearrangement joins TRBV9 to TRBJ2-5; D is ambiguous. Germline V gene lookup returns CDR1 SGDLS and CDR2 YYNGEE. This CDR3 spans 13 amino acids. V shed 2 bases and J shed 1 base, with 6 bases lying between them. The CDR3 bases are TGTGCCAGCAGCGTCTCCATCCAAGAGACCCAGTACTTC. This encodes CASSVSIQETQYF. The complete variable domain, with remaining parts taken from reference TRBV9 and TRBJ2-5, reads DSGVTQTPKHLITATGQRVTLRCSPRSGDLSVYWYQQSLDQGLQFLIQYYNGEERAKGNILERFSAQQFPDLHSELNLSSLELGDSALYFCASSVSIQETQYFGPGTRLLVL.

In this sample, this clonotype turned up a few times. The CDR3 region has the DNA TGTGCCACCAGGGTCAGCTCCTACAATGAGCAGTTCTTC. This gives the protein CATRVSSYNEQFF. This sequence joins TRBV6-1 and TRBJ2-1, with a possible D match to TRBD1 (5 bases). Germline CDR1 MNHNS, CDR2 SASEGT. This CDR3 contains 13 residues. The V end lost 10 bases, the J end lost 0 bases, and 10 bases lay between the germline ends.

Turning to this clonotype: An end of the junction differs from the germline gene, which may be a read error. The J gene is TRBJ2-3, the V gene TRBV7-3; 9 bases line up with TRBD2. The CDR3 covers 16 residues. Germline-derived CDR1 and CDR2 are SGHTA and FQGTGA. The DNA of the CDR3 is TGTGCCGGCAGCAGCGGGGGGAGGTATGGCACAGATACGCAGTATTTT. It encodes CAGSSGGRYGTDTQYF.

The J gene is TRBJ1-5, the V gene TRBV20-1; possibly TRBD1 for D (5 bases). The germline V gene has CDR1 DFQATT and CDR2 SNEGSKA (reference sequence). Trimming pared 3 bases from V and 2 bases from J, leaving 14 bases between. The CDR3 consists of 15 residues. The CDR3 DNA reads TGCAGTGCTAGCATGACAGCTTATGGCAATCAGCCCCAGCATTTT. This gives the protein CSASMTAYGNQPQHF.

The rearrangement joins TRBV6-2 or TRBV6-3 to TRBJ2-3; D possibly uses TRBD1 or TRBD2 (5 bases each). The ends were cut back, 2 bases at V and 6 bases at J, with 9 bases in the middle. Germline V CDR1 and CDR2: MNHEY, SVGEGT. The CDR3 has 13 residues. This CDR3 reads CASSYGGWDTQYF. The CDR3 nucleotides are TGTGCCAGCAGTTACGGGGGATGGGATACGCAGTATTTT.

This clonotype has at least ten counts. The gene calls are TRBV3-1 and TRBJ1-5, with a weak D call TRBD1 (6 bases). CDR1 LGHDT and CDR2 YNNKEL come from the germline V gene (reference sequence). This CDR3 is built from 14 residues. V dropped 4 bases and J dropped 4 bases, with 11 bases sitting between them. The CDR3, as DNA: TGTGCCAGCAGCCTCGGACAGCGAAATCAGCCCCAGCATTTT. Its protein product is CASSLGQRNQPQHF.

At least ten counts were recorded for this clonotype. The CDR3 nucleotides are TGTGCCAGCAGTGTGGACAGCTTGAAGACCCAGTACTTC. Its translation: CASSVDSLKTQYF. The rearrangement uses TRBV11-2 and TRBJ2-5, with TRBD1 as a possible D gene (6 bases). V lost 6 bases and J 6 bases, leaving 14 bases between the germline ends. The germline gives CDR1 SGHAT, CDR2 FQNNGV. The CDR3 has 13 amino acids. The full variable domain, rest sourced from reference TRBV11-2 and TRBJ2-5, is EAGVAQSPRYKIIEKRQSVAFWCNPISGHATLYWYQQILGQGPKLLIQFQNNGVVDDSQLPKDRFSAERLKGVDSTLKIQPAKLEDSAVYLCASSVDSLKTQYFGPGTRLLVL.

This clonotype was seen ten or more times. This chain links TRBV28 with TRBJ1-2; possible D gene TRBD1, 6 bases. The V end was cut by 3 bases, the J end by 8 bases, with 13 bases between. Germline-derived CDR1 and CDR2 are MDHEN and SYDVKM. This CDR3 spans 13 amino acids. The CDR3 sequence is CASSFQPRGGYTF. The CDR3 DNA is TGTGCCAGCAGTTTTCAACCCAGGGGAGGCTACACCTTC.

This clonotype was seen ten or more times. J is TRBJ2-7 and V is TRBV12-3 or TRBV12-4; D is unresolved. V was shortened by 3 bases and J by 2 bases, with 11 bases between the two germline ends. This CDR3 region has 14 residues. The CDR3 coding sequence is TGTGCCAGCAGTTTGGCGGAAGGAACCTACGAGCAGTACTTC. It codes for CASSLAEGTYEQYF.

This clonotype was found a few times. The rearrangement joins TRBV6-1 to TRBJ2-3; perhaps TRBD1 as D (5 bases). CDR3 size: 15 residues. In germline, CDR1 is MNHNS, CDR2 SASEGT. V was shortened by 5 bases and J by 3 bases, with 15 bases between the two germline ends. The CDR3: CASSTSRQGTDTQYF. CDR3 sequence (DNA): TGTGCCAGCAGTACCTCGCGGCAGGGTACAGATACGCAGTATTTT.

The chain recombines TRBV24-1 with TRBJ2-1; tentative D call: TRBD1 (6 bases). This CDR3 comprises 16 residues. The V end lost 3 bases, the J end lost 0 bases, and 11 bases lay between the germline ends. The germline gives CDR1 KGHDR, CDR2 SFDVKD. The CDR3, as DNA: TGTGCCACCAGTGATGTGACGGACAGCTCCTACAATGAGCAGTTCTTC. Protein: CATSDVTDSSYNEQFF.

In DNA, the CDR3 is TGCGCCAGCAGCTTGGTTAAGGGGGCGGCTGTCGAAGAGACCCAGTACTTC. Translating gives CASSLVKGAAVEETQYF. The chain joins TRBV5-1 to TRBJ2-5, with TRBD1 matching over 7 bases. The V and J ends lost 0 bases and 3 bases, in that order; junction bases with no gene match: 11. Germline loops: CDR1 SGHRS, CDR2 YFSETQ. The CDR3 consists of 17 residues.

This clonotype was detected ten times or more. This rearrangement joins TRBV7-2 to TRBJ2-1, with 10 bases that match TRBD2. The CDR3 sequence is 16 residues long. Germline loops: CDR1 SGHTA, CDR2 FQGNSA. Germline trimming cut 4 bases from V and 9 bases from J; bases unmatched to any gene: 12. CDR3 nucleotide sequence: TGTGCCAGCAGCTCTAGCGGGAGATGGGTGATCGGTGAGCAGTTCTTC. As protein: CASSSSGRWVIGEQFF.

This clonotype was seen many times. This chain connects TRBV30 to TRBJ2-5, with a weak D call TRBD1 (5 bases). V shed 5 bases and J shed 4 bases, with 23 bases lying between them. The CDR3 runs 16 residues. Germline lookup yields CDR1 GTSNPN and CDR2 SVGIG (reference sequence). The CDR3 DNA follows: TGTGCCTGGGAGCCCCTTTGGGGCCCTAGGCGAGAGACCCAGTACTTC. As protein: CAWEPLWGPRRETQYF. The full variable domain, rest sourced from reference TRBV30 and TRBJ2-5, is SQTIHQWPATLVQPVGSPLSLECTVEGTSNPNLYWYRQAAGRGLQLLFYSVGIGQISSEVPQNLSASRPQDRQFILSSKKLLLSDSGFYLCAWEPLWGPRRETQYFGPGTRLLVL.

This clonotype was observed a single time. The chain employs TRBV20-1 and TRBJ2-7; D not certain. The CDR3 covers 11 residues. The V end was cut by 1 base, the J end by 4 bases, with 5 bases between. The V gene's germline CDR1 is DFQATT and CDR2 SNEGSKA (reference sequence). The CDR3 DNA reads as TGCAGTGCTAGAGGAGAATACGAGCAGTACTTC. Amino acids: CSARGEYEQYF.

This clonotype occurred a few times. V gene TRBV7-9 combines with J gene TRBJ1-4; no definite D call. The ends were cut back, 5 bases at V and 3 bases at J, with 10 bases in the middle. Germline V gives CDR1 SEHNR, CDR2 FQNEAQ (reference sequence). The CDR3 length is 14 residues. CDR3 in amino acids: CASSAKWANEKLFF. The CDR3 bases are TGTGCCAGCAGCGCGAAGTGGGCTAATGAAAAACTGTTTTTT.

This clonotype turned up a few times. The rearrangement joins TRBV6-1 to TRBJ2-3, with a possible D match to TRBD2 (5 bases). CDR3 length equals 15 residues. CDR1 MNHNS and CDR2 SASEGT come from the germline V gene. The V gene lost 5 bases and the J gene lost 1 base, with 13 bases spanning the gap. The CDR3 sequence is CASSPRGEGTDTQYF. The CDR3 region has the DNA TGTGCCAGCAGTCCCCGGGGAGAGGGCACAGATACGCAGTATTTT.

This clonotype was seen only a few times. The rearrangement links TRBV24-1 to TRBJ1-2, with a tentative D call TRBD1 (6 bases). V lost 5 bases and J lost 4, with 13 bases in between. The length of the CDR3 is 14 residues. Germline V gene data show CDR1 as KGHDR and CDR2 as SFDVKD. CDR3 sequence reads: CATSAADRTYGYTF. In DNA form, the CDR3 reads TGTGCCACCAGTGCCGCAGACAGGACCTATGGCTACACCTTC.

The chain combines TRBV27 with TRBJ1-6; D gene ambiguous. The CDR3 covers 15 residues. Trimming cost V 0 bases and J 7 bases, with 10 bases left between them. The germline CDR1 and CDR2 sequences are MNHEY and SMNVEV (reference sequence). The CDR3 nucleotides are TGTGCCAGCAGTTTATCACCAACGGTAAATTCACCCCTCCACTTT. Translation: CASSLSPTVNSPLHF.